Listed here are 20 T cell receptor beta chains from one sample, sequenced in a study of molecular identifiers for immune sequencing clone quantification. TCRdb recomputed calls from the PCR reads with MiXCR, one row per CDR3 protein. This table has 300,000 to 400,000 distinct CDR3 sequences, about a fifth appearing once. What was sequenced was naive CD8+ T cells from blood, with Jurkat cell RNA spiked in. Subset: FACS-sorted CD8+CD4-CCR7+CD45RA+ naive T cells. The receptors derive from a human donor in good health. Some libraries in this study had Jurkat cell RNA spiked in.

The sample holds many counts of this clonotype. V and J are TRBV10-3 and TRBJ2-3; 7 bases map to TRBD1. The CDR3 length is 15 residues. V shed 7 bases, J shed 3 bases, and the junction held 10 bases outside the gene matches. Germline V gene lookup returns CDR1 ENHRY and CDR2 SYGVKD. The CDR3, as DNA: TGTGCCATCAAGGATCAAGGGGGCACGACAGATACGCAGTATTTT. Protein product: CAIKDQGGTTDTQYF.

Of note for this clonotype: One base away lies a much larger clone, so this may be a sequencing read error. The genes are TRBV25-1 and TRBJ2-5, with D possibly being TRBD2 (6 bases). This CDR3 region has 13 residues. Germline V CDR1 and CDR2: MGHDK, SYGVNS. V was pared by 3 bases and J by 13 bases, with 18 bases between. CDR3 DNA: TGTGCCAGCAGTGATTTTACGGGGGATATCCGGTACTTC. This sequence encodes CASSDFTGDIRYF.

V gene TRBV18 combines with J gene TRBJ2-1; 8 bases are a match to TRBD2. CDR3 length: 18 amino acids. J lost 0 bases, V lost 4 bases, and 11 bases had no gene match. CDR1 KGHSH and CDR2 LQKENI come from the germline V gene. DNA for the CDR3: TGTGCCAGCTCACTCAAGCCGACTAGCGCCTACTCCTACAATGAGCAGTTCTTC. Protein sequence: CASSLKPTSAYSYNEQFF.

This clonotype came up many times. The CDR3, as DNA: TGCGCCAGCACTACGGGGGGGGAGGCAGATACGCAGTATTTT. Protein product: CASTTGGEADTQYF. The chain joins TRBV4-1 to TRBJ2-3; 8 bases match TRBD2. V gave up 7 bases and J gave up 4 bases; unmatched junction bases: 7. Germline V gives CDR1 MGHRA, CDR2 YSYEKL. The CDR3 runs 14 residues.

This clonotype was detected many times. This chain links TRBV29-1 with TRBJ2-2, with D perhaps matching TRBD2 (5 bases). The germline gives CDR1 SQVTM, CDR2 ANQGSEA. V was trimmed by 2 bases and J by 4 bases, leaving 8 bases between them. This CDR3 contains 13 residues. Here the CDR3 reads CSVESGVTGELFF. As DNA, the CDR3 is TGCAGCGTTGAATCCGGGGTCACCGGGGAGCTGTTTTTT.

The sample holds one count of this clonotype. The junction shows a germline mismatch at one end, possibly a read error. The chain joins TRBV7-9 to TRBJ1-5, with 8 bases identical to TRBD1. The CDR3 has 20 amino acids. CDR1 and CDR2 (germline): SEHNR, FQNEAQ (reference sequence). The CDR3 coding sequence is TGTGCCAGCAGGTTAAATGGAAGTCATGGACAGGGAGGAGGCAATCAGCCCCAGCACTTT. It specifies CASRLNGSHGQGGGNQPQHF.

On this clonotype: One base away lies a much larger clone, so this may be a sequencing read error. The chain is built from TRBV27 and TRBJ2-2, with no clear D. The germline V gene has CDR1 MNHEY and CDR2 SMNVEV (reference sequence). This CDR3 spans 13 amino acids. V gave up 5 bases and J gave up 6 bases, with 10 bases separating them. CDR3 sequence reads: CASSVEFAGELFF. For the CDR3, the DNA is TGTGCCAGCAGTGTTGAGTTCGCCGGGGAGCTGTTTTTT.

This clonotype was counted many times. The V call is TRBV5-1, the J call TRBJ2-7, with 8 bases identical to TRBD2. The length of the CDR3 is 16 residues. With V trimmed by 4 bases and J by 6 bases, 15 bases remained unmatched. Germline CDR1 SGHRS, CDR2 YFSETQ. The CDR3 sequence is CASSISGGPPFGEQYF. Here the CDR3 DNA reads TGCGCCAGCAGCATCTCGGGAGGGCCCCCCTTTGGCGAGCAGTACTTC. Supplemented by reference TRBV5-1 and TRBJ2-7, the full variable domain reads KAGVTQTPRYLIKTRGQQVTLSCSPISGHRSVSWYQQTPGQGLQFLFEYFSETQRNKGNFPGRFSGRQFSNSRSEMNVSTLELGDSALYLCASSISGGPPFGEQYFGPGTRLTVT.

The rearrangement links TRBV30 to TRBJ2-7; D call uncertain. CDR3 length: 11 residues. CDR1 is GTSNPN and CDR2 is SVGIG in the germline V gene (reference sequence). V was cut by 5 bases and J by 3 bases, with 8 bases left in between. CDR3: CAWGTNYEQYF. DNA for the CDR3: TGTGCCTGGGGTACGAACTACGAGCAGTACTTC.

There are a few counts of this clonotype. The DNA for the CDR3 is TGCAGCGTTGAAGAACTCAGGGATGAGCAGTTCTTC. This sequence encodes CSVEELRDEQFF. The chain links TRBV29-1 to TRBJ2-1, with D possibly being TRBD1 (5 bases). The CDR3 is 12 residues long. V lost 0 bases, J lost 8 bases, and 8 bases lay in between. Germline V lookup: CDR1 SQVTM, CDR2 ANQGSEA.

This clonotype showed up many times. The V gene is TRBV12-3 or TRBV12-4, the J gene TRBJ2-2; D ambiguous. The V gene lost 7 bases and the J gene lost 4 bases, with 16 bases spanning the gap. This CDR3 has 15 amino acids. Here the CDR3 DNA reads TGTGCCAGCAAAGACTTAGCAGGTTTCACCGGGGAGCTGTTTTTT. This sequence encodes CASKDLAGFTGELFF.

In its sample, this clonotype was seen many times. This chain uses TRBV7-9 with TRBJ2-1, with D perhaps matching TRBD2 (6 bases). Germline CDR1 is SEHNR and CDR2 is FQNEAQ (reference sequence). The V end was cut by 5 bases, the J end by 0 bases, with 17 bases between. The CDR3 is made up of 17 amino acids. CDR3 DNA: TGTGCCAGCAGCCCCCGGGACTTTTCGAGCTCCTACAATGAGCAGTTCTTC. Protein product: CASSPRDFSSSYNEQFF.

This chain joins TRBV27 and TRBJ1-2; no clear D gene. V lost 5 bases and J lost 7, with 14 bases in between. This CDR3 region has 13 residues. Germline-derived CDR1 and CDR2 are MNHEY and SMNVEV (reference sequence). DNA of the CDR3: TGTGCCAGCAGTCCCAGGTTAAAGCTTGGCTACACCTTC. Translating gives CASSPRLKLGYTF.

The table lists this clonotype with many counts. V and J are TRBV7-6 and TRBJ2-5; D not resolved. Germline V gene lookup returns CDR1 SGHVS and CDR2 FNYEAQ. The CDR3 has 15 residues. V was cut by 2 bases and J by 2 bases, with 12 bases left in between. This CDR3 is CASSLTLGPQETQYF. The CDR3 region has the DNA TGTGCCAGCAGCTTAACCCTCGGCCCTCAAGAGACCCAGTACTTC. The variable domain in full, with the rest retrieved from reference TRBV7-6 and TRBJ2-5, is GAGVSQSPRYKVTKRGQDVALRCDPISGHVSLYWYRQALGQGPEFLTYFNYEAQQDKSGLPNDRFSAERPEGSISTLTIQRTEQRDSAMYRCASSLTLGPQETQYFGPGTRLLVL.

This clonotype has at least ten counts. The rearrangement links TRBV20-1 to TRBJ2-7; D perhaps matches TRBD1 (6 bases). This CDR3 region has 13 residues. Germline V CDR1 and CDR2: DFQATT, SNEGSKA (reference sequence). The V end lost 2 bases, the J end lost 2 bases, and 10 bases lay between the germline ends. DNA of the CDR3: TGCAGTGCTAGAAATGGGGACACCTACGAGCAGTACTTC. It yields the protein CSARNGDTYEQYF.

This clonotype was counted ten times or more. The chain combines TRBV5-6 with TRBJ2-5; TRBD1 aligns across 11 bases. There are 17 residues in the CDR3. Germline values: CDR1 SGHDT, CDR2 YYEEEE. J was trimmed by 2 bases and V by 4 bases; bases with no gene match: 10. CDR3 DNA: TGTGCCAGCAGCCTTGGACAGGGGGCGAGGGTACAAGAGACCCAGTACTTC. As protein: CASSLGQGARVQETQYF.

This clonotype has a count of ten or more. V and J are TRBV6-5 and TRBJ1-1; 10 nucleotides agree with TRBD1. J gave up 8 bases and V 2 bases, and 2 bases lay outside the gene matches. This CDR3 has 13 residues. Germline lookup yields CDR1 MNHEY and CDR2 SVGAGI. The CDR3 loop is CASSYQTGGEAFF. In nucleotides, the CDR3 is TGTGCCAGCAGTTACCAGACAGGGGGCGAAGCTTTCTTT.

This rearrangement joins TRBV7-6 to TRBJ2-3, with D maybe TRBD1 (5 bases). V shed 1 base and J shed 3 bases, with 11 bases lying between them. The CDR3 runs to 15 residues. The germline CDR1 and CDR2 sequences are SGHVS and FNYEAQ. The CDR3 bases are TGTGCCAGCAGCTTAGAATGGGGCAGAACAGATACGCAGTATTTT. Translation: CASSLEWGRTDTQYF.

The V and J genes are TRBV11-2 and TRBJ2-3, with 7 bases that match TRBD1. The V gene end was trimmed by 1 base and the J gene end by 1 base; junction bases not matched to a gene: 8. Germline values: CDR1 SGHAT, CDR2 FQNNGV. The CDR3 length is 17 residues. CDR3 sequence (DNA): TGTGCCAGCAGCTTAGTGGAAAGGGGGCATCGCACAGATACGCAGTATTTT. Translation gives CASSLVERGHRTDTQYF.

To note about this clonotype: The junction does not match germline at one end; this may be a read error. The rearrangement joins TRBV27 to TRBJ2-6, with D possibly matching TRBD2 (6 bases). Germline V gene lookup returns CDR1 MNHEY and CDR2 SMNVEV (reference sequence). The CDR3 consists of 14 residues. CDR3 nucleotide sequence: TGTGCCACTGCGGGAACTTCTGGGACCAACGTCCTGACTTTC. Its protein product is CATAGTSGTNVLTF.